This entry lists 8 T cell receptor beta chains sequenced from one sample in a study of blood T cell repertoires in COVID-19. Generated by immunoSEQ multiplex PCR, the TCRdb table keeps only in-frame clones and is missing some. Among approximately 25,000 clones, 55% to 85% were seen once, and the ten largest hold 43%. Material for sequencing was peripheral blood. The receptors stem from a woman of 80 years or more with acute or convalescent COVID-19.

This chain joins TRBV3-1 (or the pseudogene TRBV3-2) and TRBJ2-2, with D possibly TRBD2 on 6 matching bases. The CDR3 length is 14 residues. V was trimmed by 2 bases and J by 4 bases, leaving 8 bases between them. Looked up from germline, CDR1 is LGHDT and CDR2 is YNNKEL (reference sequence). This CDR3 reads CASSQLGGTGELFF. The CDR3, as DNA: TGTGCCAGCAGCCAACTGGGGGGCACCGGGGAGCTGTTTTTT.

The chain recombines TRBV28 with TRBJ2-7; no clear D. CDR1 and CDR2 (germline): MDHEN, SYDVKM. The CDR3 loop spans 12 amino acids. V lost 6 bases to trimming and J lost 5 bases, with 11 bases between them. The CDR3 sequence: CASRLFSDEQYF. The CDR3 DNA reads TGTGCCAGCAGACTCTTTTCCGACGAGCAGTACTTC.

In this sample, this clone turned up a few times. The chain links TRBV27 to TRBJ1-1, with 7 bases matching TRBD1. The CDR3 has 15 amino acids. The junction had 9 bases not matched to a gene; V was cut back by 8 bases and J by 0 bases. Germline CDR1 and CDR2: MNHEY and SMNVEV (reference sequence). The DNA for the CDR3 is TGTGCCAGCGGCCCGGGACAGACGATGAACACTGAAGCTTTCTTT. Residues: CASGPGQTMNTEAFF.

The chain uses TRBV3-1 (or the pseudogene TRBV3-2) and TRBJ2-3; 9 bases match TRBD1. The V and J ends lost 5 bases and 2 bases, in that order; junction bases with no gene match: 5. CDR1 and CDR2 from the germline V gene are LGHDT and YNNKEL (reference sequence). The CDR3 covers 15 residues. The CDR3 bases are TGTGCCAGCAGCGCCGGGACAGGGTACACAGATACGCAGTATTTT. It specifies CASSAGTGYTDTQYF.

This chain's CDR3 is CASSPSPPGQGNTGELFF. DNA for the CDR3: TGTGCCAGTAGCCCCTCTCCCCCTGGACAGGGGAACACCGGGGAGCTGTTTTTT. The gene calls are TRBV19 and TRBJ2-2; 8 bases align to TRBD1. The CDR3 contains 18 residues. Germline CDR1 LNHDA, CDR2 SQIVND (reference sequence). V was pared by 6 bases and J by 1 base, with 13 bases of the junction left unmatched.

J is TRBJ2-1 and V is TRBV6-4; 7 bases line up with TRBD2. The germline gives CDR1 MRHNA, CDR2 SNTAGT. After removal of 5 bases from V and 6 bases from J, the junction contained 7 bases not matched to a gene. The CDR3 covers 14 residues. CDR3 nucleotide sequence: TGTGCCAGCAGTCCCCTAGGCGGGAGCAATGAGCAGTTCTTC. Translation gives CASSPLGGSNEQFF.

This chain joins TRBV3-1 (or the pseudogene TRBV3-2) and TRBJ2-2; D is unresolved. The V gene lost 4 bases and the J gene lost 6 bases, with 12 bases spanning the gap. CDR1 and CDR2 from the germline V gene are LGHDT and YNNKEL (reference sequence). The CDR3 totals 14 residues. The CDR3 DNA reads as TGTGCCAGCAGCCCCGTGAGAACCTCCGGGGAGCTGTTTTTT. It yields the protein CASSPVRTSGELFF.

This chain links TRBV20-1 with TRBJ1-2; D gene uncertain. CDR3 size: 12 residues. V was shortened by 3 bases and J by 2 bases, with 7 bases between the two germline ends. Germline V gives CDR1 DFQATT, CDR2 SNEGSKA (reference sequence). The CDR3 reads CSASSQNYGYTF. The CDR3 DNA is TGCAGTGCTAGTTCACAGAACTATGGCTACACCTTC.